Below are 26 T cell receptor beta chains sequenced from a single sample in a study of blood T cell repertoires in COVID-19. TCRdb's copy holds only in-frame clones and misses some; the assay was immunoSEQ multiplex PCR. This sample has a few hundred thousand clones, with over 80% found just once. The sequenced sample consisted of PBMCs or T cells enriched from blood (not recorded which). Source of these receptors: a human donor in a cohort exposed to, infected with or recovered from COVID-19 (not recorded which). The donor label of this sample is uncertain.

The V gene is TRBV5-1, the J gene TRBJ1-4; D gene unclear. The V end was cut by 0 bases, the J end by 0 bases, with 12 bases between. The CDR3 spans 17 residues. Germline V gene sequence: CDR1 SGHRS, CDR2 YFSETQ. CDR3 loop: CASSLVGQAATNEKLFF. CDR3 DNA: TGCGCCAGCAGCTTGGTGGGCCAAGCGGCAACTAATGAAAAACTGTTTTTT.

The chain is built from TRBV30 and TRBJ1-1; D unclear. The germline V gene encodes CDR1 GTSNPN and CDR2 SVGIG (reference sequence). Deletions cut 4 bases from V and 3 bases from J, with 12 bases between. The CDR3 totals 13 residues. The CDR3 protein is CAWTGVKDTEAFF. The CDR3 DNA follows: TGTGCCTGGACCGGGGTGAAGGACACTGAAGCTTTCTTT.

The chain uses TRBV29-1 and TRBJ2-7, with 10 bases matching TRBD1. Trimming at V came to 8 bases and at J to 2 bases, leaving 6 bases not matched to a gene. This CDR3 has 13 amino acids. CDR1 and CDR2 from the germline V gene are SQVTM and ANQGSEA. The CDR3 DNA follows: TGCAGCACGGCCGGGACAGGGGCCTACGAGCAGTACTTC. Its protein is CSTAGTGAYEQYF.

This chain connects TRBV12-3 or TRBV12-4 to TRBJ1-2; 9 positions match TRBD1. The CDR3 has 13 amino acids. The V gene end was trimmed by 3 bases and the J gene end by 12 bases; junction bases not matched to a gene: 8. The CDR3 loop reads CASSLLGQGHNTF. CDR3 bases: TGTGCCAGCAGTTTGCTGGGACAGGGCCATAACACCTTC.

This clone was detected only once. The rearrangement links TRBV2 to TRBJ1-2, with a weak D call TRBD1 (5 bases). Germline V CDR1 and CDR2: SNHLY, FYNNEI. This CDR3 is 12 amino acids long. Trimming removed 3 bases at V and 8 bases at J, with 10 bases between. The DNA of the CDR3 is TGTGCCAGCAGTGACCGGGGGAGCGGCTACACCTTC. Translation: CASSDRGSGYTF.

This clone was seen once. V usage is TRBV30 and J usage is TRBJ1-2; 12 nucleotides line up with TRBD1. The germline gives CDR1 GTSNPN, CDR2 SVGIG (reference sequence). The CDR3 spans 16 residues. The J segment lost 3 bases and the V segment lost 2 bases, leaving 7 bases of the junction unmatched. The CDR3 nucleotides are TGTGCCTGGAGTCGGGGACAGGGGGCCTACTACTATGGCTACACCTTC. This encodes CAWSRGQGAYYYGYTF. The entire variable domain, with the rest obtained from reference TRBV30 and TRBJ1-2, is as follows: SQTIHQWPATLVQPVGSPLSLECTVEGTSNPNLYWYRQAAGRGLQLLFYSVGIGQISSEVPQNLSASRPQDRQFILSSKKLLLSDSGFYLCAWSRGQGAYYYGYTFGSGTRLTVV.

The CDR3 DNA sequence: TGTGCCAGCAGCCAAGCGGGGGGTAGCCTAGGCCAAGAGACCCAGTACTTC. As protein: CASSQAGGSLGQETQYF. The chain has TRBV4-2 and TRBJ2-5; 7 positions agree with TRBD2. CDR1 is LGHNA, CDR2 YNFKEQ, per germline. The CDR3 has 17 residues. V dropped 1 base and J dropped 1; count of bases not matched to a gene: 9.

The chain is built from TRBV2 and TRBJ1-4, with a tentative D call TRBD1 (5 bases). Germline-derived CDR1 and CDR2 are SNHLY and FYNNEI. The length of the CDR3 is 15 residues. With 6 bases removed from V and 7 bases from J, the gap between germline ends came to 18 bases. As DNA, the CDR3 is TGTGCCAGCAGGACGGTATACAGGACCTCTGAAAAACTGTTTTTT. The encoded protein is CASRTVYRTSEKLFF.

The V and J genes are TRBV5-5 and TRBJ2-1, with D perhaps TRBD1 (5 bases). CDR3 size: 15 residues. Trimming stripped 0 bases from V and 2 bases from J, with 9 bases between. Germline V gene data show CDR1 as SGHKS and CDR2 as YYEKEE (reference sequence). CDR3 bases: TGTGCCAGCAGCTTGGAACCGGACACCTACAATGAGCAGTTCTTC. Its protein is CASSLEPDTYNEQFF.

This rearrangement joins TRBV4-3 to TRBJ1-4; 9 nucleotides line up with TRBD1. CDR3 size: 16 residues. J lost 7 bases, V lost 0 bases, and 6 bases had no gene match. Per germline, CDR1 LGHNA and CDR2 YSLEER. CDR3 loop: CASSQEPGQGSEKLFF. The CDR3 region has the DNA TGCGCCAGCAGCCAAGAACCGGGACAGGGCTCTGAAAAACTGTTTTTT.

Only one count was recorded for this clone. The chain joins TRBV11-3 to TRBJ2-1; D uncertain. The CDR3 runs 12 residues. Germline V gives CDR1 SGHNT, CDR2 YENEEA. The ends were cut back, 0 bases at V and 7 bases at J, with 4 bases in the middle. The CDR3 region is CASSLDMNEQFF. The CDR3 DNA reads TGTGCCAGCAGCTTAGATATGAATGAGCAGTTCTTC.

The chain combines TRBV24-1 with TRBJ2-7; 10 bases line up with TRBD1. This CDR3 has 15 residues. The germline gives CDR1 KGHDR, CDR2 SFDVKD. The junction had 6 bases not matched to a gene; V was cut back by 4 bases and J by 4 bases. The CDR3 sequence: CATSEGQGLVYEQYF. The DNA for the CDR3 is TGTGCCACCAGTGAGGGACAGGGGTTAGTTTACGAGCAGTACTTC.

V gene TRBV4-3 combines with J gene TRBJ1-1; 8 nucleotides agree with TRBD1. The germline gives CDR1 LGHNA, CDR2 YSLEER. J gave up 1 base and V 4 bases, and 2 bases lay outside the gene matches. This CDR3 is built from 14 residues. The CDR3 is CASSRGTGNTEAFF. The CDR3 DNA sequence: TGCGCCAGCAGCCGGGGGACAGGGAACACTGAAGCTTTCTTT.

This chain links TRBV10-3 with TRBJ1-6, with D possibly TRBD1 on 6 matching bases. Looked up from germline, CDR1 is ENHRY and CDR2 is SYGVKD. Trimming shortened V by 0 bases and J by 7 bases, and 13 bases separated the two germline ends. CDR3 size: 16 residues. CDR3 loop: CAISESDRLVNSPLHF. The CDR3 DNA follows: TGTGCCATCAGTGAGTCCGACAGGCTCGTCAATTCACCCCTCCACTTT.

The CDR3 reads CASSDQGDNSPLHF. The DNA for the CDR3 is TGTGCCAGCAGTGATCAGGGGGATAATTCACCCCTCCACTTT. This chain uses TRBV6-1 with TRBJ1-6; 7 nucleotides agree with TRBD1. This CDR3 has 14 residues. The germline CDR1 and CDR2 sequences are MNHNS and SASEGT. With V trimmed by 3 bases and J by 5 bases, 1 base remained unmatched.

The rearrangement joins TRBV18 to TRBJ2-5, with D unclear. V lost 6 bases and J lost 3, with 5 bases in between. This CDR3 has 11 residues. Germline values: CDR1 KGHSH, CDR2 LQKENI. The CDR3 loop is CASSSEETQYF. The CDR3 DNA reads TGTGCCAGCTCGTCGGAAGAGACCCAGTACTTC.

V usage is TRBV5-5 and J usage is TRBJ2-1; TRBD2 matches 14 bases. V shed 2 bases, J shed 3 bases, and the junction held 4 bases outside the gene matches. Germline V gene data show CDR1 as SGHKS and CDR2 as YYEKEE (reference sequence). The CDR3 totals 17 residues. The CDR3 bases are TGTGCCAGCAGCTTCGGGACTAGCGGGGGCCTCTACAATGAGCAGTTCTTC. Its translation is CASSFGTSGGLYNEQFF.

The chain combines TRBV7-9 with TRBJ1-1; D unclear. Germline V gene lookup returns CDR1 SEHNR and CDR2 FQNEAQ (reference sequence). V was shortened by 0 bases and J by 2 bases, with 13 bases between the two germline ends. The CDR3 is 16 residues long. The CDR3 here is CASSLAGGVLNTEAFF. The CDR3 bases are TGTGCCAGCAGCTTAGCCGGCGGGGTTCTTAACACTGAAGCTTTCTTT.

This chain links TRBV5-1 with TRBJ1-4, with TRBD1 as a possible D gene (6 bases). The CDR3 length is 14 residues. Germline lookup yields CDR1 SGHRS and CDR2 YFSETQ. Trimming removed 2 bases at V and 3 bases at J, with 8 bases between. This CDR3 is CASSLGGPNEKLFF. The DNA for the CDR3 is TGCGCCAGCAGCTTAGGGGGACCTAATGAAAAACTGTTTTTT. Supplemented by reference TRBV5-1 and TRBJ1-4, the full variable domain reads KAGVTQTPRYLIKTRGQQVTLSCSPISGHRSVSWYQQTPGQGLQFLFEYFSETQRNKGNFPGRFSGRQFSNSRSEMNVSTLELGDSALYLCASSLGGPNEKLFFGSGTQLSVL.

The chain uses TRBV27 and TRBJ1-3; D perhaps matches TRBD1 (5 bases). The germline V gene has CDR1 MNHEY and CDR2 SMNVEV (reference sequence). Trimming cost V 6 bases and J 0 bases, with 15 bases left between them. This CDR3 has 16 residues. CDR3 in DNA: TGTGCCAGCAGCCGGACACCAACTTTCTCTGGAAACACCATATATTTT. This translates into CASSRTPTFSGNTIYF.

This chain links TRBV6-1 with TRBJ2-7; D remains ambiguous. Germline V gene data show CDR1 as MNHNS and CDR2 as SASEGT. The V gene lost 3 bases and the J gene lost 0 bases, with 9 bases spanning the gap. The CDR3 is 14 amino acids. CDR3 DNA sequence: TGTGCCAGCAGTGACAGGTCAATCTCCTACGAGCAGTACTTC. As protein: CASSDRSISYEQYF.

This chain links TRBV7-2 with TRBJ1-6; 9 bases match TRBD1. The junction had 4 bases not matched to a gene; V was cut back by 6 bases and J by 7 bases. The CDR3 runs to 14 residues. Germline V gene sequence: CDR1 SGHTA, CDR2 FQGNSA. For the CDR3, the DNA is TGTGCCAGCAGTTCGACAGGGGGAAATTCACCCCTCCACTTT. As protein: CASSSTGGNSPLHF.

The chain combines TRBV6-4 with TRBJ1-2; D possibly corresponds to TRBD1 (5 bases). The germline V and J ends were trimmed by 0 bases and 3 bases, with 11 bases remaining between them. Germline CDR1 reads MRHNA; CDR2 reads SNTAGT. The CDR3 is 15 amino acids. CDR3 nucleotides: TGTGCCAGCAGTGACTCGGCGGGGGGTGACTATGGCTACACCTTC. This translates into CASSDSAGGDYGYTF.

The chain combines TRBV13 with TRBJ1-1; 7 nucleotides match TRBD1. V dropped 1 base and J dropped 5; count of bases not matched to a gene: 4. Germline V gene data show CDR1 as PRHDT and CDR2 as FYEKMQ (reference sequence). There are 14 residues in the CDR3. CDR3 loop: CASSLDRGRTEAFF. The DNA of the CDR3 is TGTGCCAGCAGCTTAGACAGGGGACGTACTGAAGCTTTCTTT.

The chain has TRBV4-3 and TRBJ2-7; D unclear. CDR1 is LGHNA and CDR2 is YSLEER in the germline V gene. The CDR3 extends over 13 amino acids. V dropped 2 bases and J dropped 6 bases, with 11 bases sitting between them. The CDR3 DNA sequence: TGCGCCAGCAGCCAAATCCCTCTTCTCGAGCAGTACTTC. This translates into CASSQIPLLEQYF.

The chain links TRBV19 to TRBJ1-2; 9 bases align to TRBD1. The CDR3 covers 16 residues. Germline V lookup: CDR1 LNHDA, CDR2 SQIVND (reference sequence). The junction had 15 bases not matched to a gene; V was cut back by 5 bases and J by 8 bases. CDR3 sequence (DNA): TGTGCCAGTAGTCCCCGTCTTTGGGACAGGGAAGTGGGCTACACCTTC. Its protein product is CASSPRLWDREVGYTF.